The following is a T cell receptor (beta chain) sequence with its context. No antigen is known for it. This sample is drawn from a study of somatic mutations in cytotoxic T cells in rheumatoid arthritis. Study-level results: What antigens the expanded CD8+ clones targeted remained unknown. Within 8 of 65 patients, the single biggest CD8+ clone made up more than 20% of CD8+ cells. Age-dependent increases in CD8+ clonality occurred in rheumatoid arthritis patients but not in healthy controls.

Using immunoSEQ multiplex PCR, the repertoire was profiled, and TCRdb retains in-frame clones only, with some absent. The sample contains approximately 20,000 clones, 70% to 90% of which appear only once. CDR3 size: 12 residues. Germline loops: CDR1 SEHNR, CDR2 FQNEAQ (reference sequence). Between the trimmed V and J ends, which lost 1 base and 6 bases, there was a span of 6 bases. CD4+ cells and CD8+ cells were each obtained through positive magnetic bead selection, and their purity was assessed by flow cytometry. This TCR came from a man in his forties in good health. Material: CD8+ T cells sorted from blood. The gene calls are TRBV7-9 and TRBJ1-1; D is ambiguous. In DNA form, the CDR3 reads TGTGCCAGCAGCTTAGTGGCCGCTGAAGCTTTCTTT. Protein product: CASSLVAAEAFF.